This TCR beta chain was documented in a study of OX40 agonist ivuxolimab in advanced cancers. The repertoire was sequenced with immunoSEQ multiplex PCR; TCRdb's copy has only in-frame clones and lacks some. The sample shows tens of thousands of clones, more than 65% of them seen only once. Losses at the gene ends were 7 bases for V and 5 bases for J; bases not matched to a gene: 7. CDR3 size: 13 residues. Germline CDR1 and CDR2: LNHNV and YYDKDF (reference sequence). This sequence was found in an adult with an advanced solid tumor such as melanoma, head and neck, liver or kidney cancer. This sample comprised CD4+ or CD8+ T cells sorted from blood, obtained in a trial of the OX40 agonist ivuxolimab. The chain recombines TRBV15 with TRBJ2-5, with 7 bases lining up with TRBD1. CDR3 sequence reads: CATKEGGRETQYF. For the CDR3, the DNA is TGTGCCACCAAAGAAGGGGGCAGGGAGACCCAGTACTTC.